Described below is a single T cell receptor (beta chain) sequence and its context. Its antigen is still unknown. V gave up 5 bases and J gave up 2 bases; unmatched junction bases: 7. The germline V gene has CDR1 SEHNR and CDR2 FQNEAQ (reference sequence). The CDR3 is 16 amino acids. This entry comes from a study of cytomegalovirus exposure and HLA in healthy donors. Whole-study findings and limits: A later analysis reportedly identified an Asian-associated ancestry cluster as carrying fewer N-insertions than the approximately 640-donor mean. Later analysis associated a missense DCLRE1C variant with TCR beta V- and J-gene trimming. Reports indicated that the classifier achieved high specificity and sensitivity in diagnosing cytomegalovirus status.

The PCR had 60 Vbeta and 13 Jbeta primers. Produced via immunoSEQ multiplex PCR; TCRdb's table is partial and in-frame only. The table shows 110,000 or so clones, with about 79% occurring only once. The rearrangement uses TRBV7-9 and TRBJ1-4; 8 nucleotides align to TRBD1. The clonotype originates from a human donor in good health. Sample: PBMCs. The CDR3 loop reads CASSPRTGGTNEKLFF. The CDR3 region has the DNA TGTGCCAGCAGCCCGAGAACAGGGGGTACTAATGAAAAACTGTTTTTT. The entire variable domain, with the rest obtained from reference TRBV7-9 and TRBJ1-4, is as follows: DTGVSQNPRHKITKRGQNVTFRCDPISEHNRLYWYRQTLGQGPEFLTYFQNEAQLEKSRLLSDRFSAERPKGSFSTLEIQRTEQGDSAMYLCASSPRTGGTNEKLFFGSGTQLSVL.